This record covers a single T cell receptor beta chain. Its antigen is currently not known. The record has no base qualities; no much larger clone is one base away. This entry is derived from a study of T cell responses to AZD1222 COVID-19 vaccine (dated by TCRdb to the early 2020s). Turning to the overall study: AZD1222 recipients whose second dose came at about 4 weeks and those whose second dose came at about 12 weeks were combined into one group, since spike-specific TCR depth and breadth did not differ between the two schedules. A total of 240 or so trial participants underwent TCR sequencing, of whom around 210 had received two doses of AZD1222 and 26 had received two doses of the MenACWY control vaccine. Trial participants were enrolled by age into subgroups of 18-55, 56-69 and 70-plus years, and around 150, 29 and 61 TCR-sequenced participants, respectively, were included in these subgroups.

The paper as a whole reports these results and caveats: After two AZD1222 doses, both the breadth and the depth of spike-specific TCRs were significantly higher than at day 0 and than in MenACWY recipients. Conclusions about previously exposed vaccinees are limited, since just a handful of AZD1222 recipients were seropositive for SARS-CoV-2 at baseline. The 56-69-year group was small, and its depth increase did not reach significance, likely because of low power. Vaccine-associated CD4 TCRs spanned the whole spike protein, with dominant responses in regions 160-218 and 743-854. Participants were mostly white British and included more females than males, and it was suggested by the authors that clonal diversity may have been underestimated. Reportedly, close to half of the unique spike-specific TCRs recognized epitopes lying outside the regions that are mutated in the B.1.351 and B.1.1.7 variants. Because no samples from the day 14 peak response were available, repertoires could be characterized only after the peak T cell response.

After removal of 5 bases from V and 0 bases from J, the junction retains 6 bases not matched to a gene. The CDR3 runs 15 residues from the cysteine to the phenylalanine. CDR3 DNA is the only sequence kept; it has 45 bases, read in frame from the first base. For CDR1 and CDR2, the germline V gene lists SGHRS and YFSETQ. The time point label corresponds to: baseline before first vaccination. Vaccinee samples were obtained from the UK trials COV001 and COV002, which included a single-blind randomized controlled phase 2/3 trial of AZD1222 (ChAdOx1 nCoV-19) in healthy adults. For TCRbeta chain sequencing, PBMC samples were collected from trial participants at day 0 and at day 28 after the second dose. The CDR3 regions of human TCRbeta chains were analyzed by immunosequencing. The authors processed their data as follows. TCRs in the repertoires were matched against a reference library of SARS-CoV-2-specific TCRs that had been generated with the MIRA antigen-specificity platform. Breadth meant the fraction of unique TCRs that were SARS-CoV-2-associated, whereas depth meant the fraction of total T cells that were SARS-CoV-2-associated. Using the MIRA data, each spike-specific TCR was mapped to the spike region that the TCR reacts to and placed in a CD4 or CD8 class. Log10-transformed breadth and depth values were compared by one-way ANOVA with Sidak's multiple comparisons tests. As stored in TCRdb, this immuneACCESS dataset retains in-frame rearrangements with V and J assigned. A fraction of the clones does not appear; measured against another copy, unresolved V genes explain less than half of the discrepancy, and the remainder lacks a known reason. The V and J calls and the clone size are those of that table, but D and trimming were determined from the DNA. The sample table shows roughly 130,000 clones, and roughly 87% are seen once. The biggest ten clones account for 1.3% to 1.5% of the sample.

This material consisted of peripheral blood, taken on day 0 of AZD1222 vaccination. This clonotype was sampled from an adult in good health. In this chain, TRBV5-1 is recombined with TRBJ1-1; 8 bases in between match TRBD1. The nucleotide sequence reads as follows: TGCGCCAGCAGGGACAGGGTTTTGGTGAACACTGAAGCTTTCTTT. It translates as CASRDRVLVNTEAFF.